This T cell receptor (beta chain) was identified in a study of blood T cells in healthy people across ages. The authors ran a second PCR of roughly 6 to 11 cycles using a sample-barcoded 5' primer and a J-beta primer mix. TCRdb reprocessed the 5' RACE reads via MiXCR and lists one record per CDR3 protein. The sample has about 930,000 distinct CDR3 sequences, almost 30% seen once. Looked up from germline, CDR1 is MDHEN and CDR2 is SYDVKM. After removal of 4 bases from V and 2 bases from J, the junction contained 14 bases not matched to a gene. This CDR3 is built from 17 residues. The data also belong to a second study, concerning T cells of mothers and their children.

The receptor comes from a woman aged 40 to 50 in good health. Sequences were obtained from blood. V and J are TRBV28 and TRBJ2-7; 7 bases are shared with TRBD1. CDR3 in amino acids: CASSSDTPQGWTYEQYF. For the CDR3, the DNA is TGTGCCAGCAGTTCGGATACGCCACAGGGGTGGACCTACGAGCAGTACTTC.